This T cell receptor (beta chain) was retrieved from a study of CD8 T cells in ankylosing spondylitis. Study findings and constraints: As reported, disease-linked clones showed significant enrichment in matched ankylosing spondylitis synovial fluid.

TCRdb analysed the 5' RACE reads with MiXCR anew, one entry per CDR3 protein. The table records about 69,000 distinct CDR3 sequences, about 5.2% of them present only once. This clonotype was recorded at least ten times. Its antigen is currently unknown. From germline, CDR1 is KGHDR and CDR2 SFDVKD. The CDR3 sequence is 13 residues long. V trimming: 12 bases; J trimming: 4 bases; junction bases outside the gene matches: 6. This sequence originates from a male donor with ankylosing spondylitis or in good health (not recorded which). Specimen: blood, either unsorted or a sorted T cell fraction (not recorded which). This rearrangement joins TRBV24-1 to TRBJ2-2; TRBD1 matches at 8 bases. CDR3 residues: CASGTGATGELFF. CDR3 nucleotide sequence: TGTGCCTCCGGGACAGGAGCCACCGGGGAGCTGTTTTTT.